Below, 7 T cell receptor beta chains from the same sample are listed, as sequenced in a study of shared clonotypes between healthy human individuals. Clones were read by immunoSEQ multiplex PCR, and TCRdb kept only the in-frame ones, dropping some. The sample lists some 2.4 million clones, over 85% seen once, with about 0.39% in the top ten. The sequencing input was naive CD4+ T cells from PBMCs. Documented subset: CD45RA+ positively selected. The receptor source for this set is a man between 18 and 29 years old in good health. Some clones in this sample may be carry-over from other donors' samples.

CDR3 residues: CASSRIGTPRYEQYF. As DNA, the CDR3 is TGTGCCAGCAGCCGGATCGGGACGCCGCGCTACGAGCAGTACTTC. The chain is built from TRBV14 and TRBJ2-7, with D tentatively TRBD1 or TRBD2 (5 bases each). Germline V gene sequence: CDR1 SGHDN, CDR2 FVKESK. The CDR3 totals 15 residues. Between the trimmed V and J ends, which lost 4 bases and 3 bases, there was a span of 16 bases.

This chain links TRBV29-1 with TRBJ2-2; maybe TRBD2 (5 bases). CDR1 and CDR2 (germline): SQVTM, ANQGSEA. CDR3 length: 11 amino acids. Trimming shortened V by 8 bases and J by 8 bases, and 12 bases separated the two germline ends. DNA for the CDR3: TGCAGCTGTGAGGGCGGGGGGGAGCTGTTTTTT. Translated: CSCEGGGELFF.

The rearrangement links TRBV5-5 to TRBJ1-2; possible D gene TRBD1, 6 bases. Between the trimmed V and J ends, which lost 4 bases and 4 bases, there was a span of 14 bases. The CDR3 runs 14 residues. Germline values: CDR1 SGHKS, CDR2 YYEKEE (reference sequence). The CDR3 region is CASSTGQLLYGYTF. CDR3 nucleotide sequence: TGTGCCAGCAGCACCGGACAGCTCCTCTATGGCTACACCTTC.

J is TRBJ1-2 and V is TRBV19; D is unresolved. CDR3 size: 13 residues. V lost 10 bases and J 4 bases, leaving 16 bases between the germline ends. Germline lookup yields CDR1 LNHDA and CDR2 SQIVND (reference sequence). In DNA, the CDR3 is TGTGCCACGCGAAACTTCGATGGCTATGGCTACACCTTC. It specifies CATRNFDGYGYTF.

CDR3 sequence (DNA): TGCGCCAGCAGTCAATCGATATATGATGGCTACACCTTC. Protein: CASSQSIYDGYTF. The chain links TRBV23-1 to TRBJ1-2; D is undetermined. TRBV23-1 is noted as an ORF with a role that remains uncertain. V lost 0 bases to trimming and J lost 6 bases, with 8 bases between them. The CDR3 extends over 13 amino acids.

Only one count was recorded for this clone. CDR3 nucleotide sequence: TGTGCCAGCAGCTTAACTGGCCCGGGTAGGGGGACTGAAGCTTTCTTT. It yields the protein CASSLTGPGRGTEAFF. This chain uses TRBV7-3 with TRBJ1-1, with D perhaps TRBD1 (6 bases). CDR3 length: 16 amino acids. Between the trimmed V and J ends, which lost 0 bases and 5 bases, there was a span of 16 bases. Per germline, CDR1 SGHTA and CDR2 FQGTGA.

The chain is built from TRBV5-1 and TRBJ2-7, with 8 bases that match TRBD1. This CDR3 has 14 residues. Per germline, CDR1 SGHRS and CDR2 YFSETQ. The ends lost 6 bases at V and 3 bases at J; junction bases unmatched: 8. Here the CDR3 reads CASTRGQGRYEQYF. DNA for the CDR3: TGCGCCAGCACCCGAGGACAGGGCCGCTACGAGCAGTACTTC. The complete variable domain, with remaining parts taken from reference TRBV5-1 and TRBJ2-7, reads KAGVTQTPRYLIKTRGQQVTLSCSPISGHRSVSWYQQTPGQGLQFLFEYFSETQRNKGNFPGRFSGRQFSNSRSEMNVSTLELGDSALYLCASTRGQGRYEQYFGPGTRLTVT.